This TCR beta chain originates from a study of T-cell reconstitution after alpha-beta-depleted transplantation in children. Researchers prepared the TCRbeta library using unique molecular identifiers, the study reports. TCRdb ran MiXCR on the PCR reads and lists one entry per CDR3 protein. Here the sample spans around 90,000 distinct CDR3 sequences, 15% being singletons. A remark on this clonotype: Antigen: not known.

Looked up from germline, CDR1 is SGHRS and CDR2 is YFSETQ. This CDR3 has 16 residues. The V end lost 4 bases, the J end lost 0 bases, and 16 bases lay between the germline ends. General study results and limits: Hyperexpanded clones declined; after one year, newly produced T cells mostly supplied diversity. In some patients, recipient T cells and intrathymic progenitors surviving conditioning explained high day-60 diversity. Reports say that about two months after transplant, the alpha-beta T cells came out of several hundred graft clones that had expanded.

This material consisted of PBMCs, mostly from graft donor cells, taken 180 days after TCRalphabeta/CD19-depleted stem cell transplant. This rearrangement joins TRBV5-1 to TRBJ1-1; D might be TRBD1 (6 bases). This receptor was taken from a male patient between 2 and 9 years old who had a stem cell transplant for acute lymphoblastic leukemia, so the T cells may come from the graft donor. CDR3 sequence reads: CASSRPQGLMNTEAFF. The DNA for the CDR3 is TGCGCCAGCAGCCGCCCCCAGGGGCTCATGAACACTGAAGCTTTCTTT.